A single sample is the source of the 8 T cell receptor beta chains below, sequenced in a study of control samples from healthy donors and cancer patients. Produced via immunoSEQ multiplex PCR; TCRdb's table is partial and in-frame only. The sample lists over 150,000 clones, about 94% occurring once. Input material: PBMCs. Receptor source: a man in his 60s with colorectal cancer.

V and J are TRBV19 and TRBJ2-1; 7 nucleotides agree with TRBD2. Per germline, CDR1 LNHDA and CDR2 SQIVND (reference sequence). The CDR3 totals 15 residues. The ends lost 7 bases at V and 0 bases at J; junction bases unmatched: 6. CDR3 protein: CASNLGGISYNEQFF. CDR3 sequence (DNA): TGTGCCAGTAATCTGGGGGGGATCTCCTACAATGAGCAGTTCTTC. Together with reference TRBV19 and TRBJ2-1, the CDR3 gives the full variable domain: DGGITQSPKYLFRKEGQNVTLSCEQNLNHDAMYWYRQDPGQGLRLIYYSQIVNDFQKGDIAEGYSVSREKKESFPLTVTSAQKNPTAFYLCASNLGGISYNEQFFGPGTRLTVL.

This clone was recorded once. The chain recombines TRBV9 with TRBJ2-1; weak D call: TRBD2 (6 bases). V was cut by 0 bases and J by 10 bases, with 14 bases left in between. CDR3 length equals 14 residues. The germline CDR1 and CDR2 sequences are SGDLS and YYNGEE. CDR3 protein: CASSVDSKGGEQFF. DNA for the CDR3: TGTGCCAGCAGCGTAGACAGTAAGGGAGGCGAGCAGTTCTTC.

The chain uses TRBV19 and TRBJ1-5; a possible D gene is TRBD1 (6 bases). This CDR3 contains 12 residues. Germline V gene data show CDR1 as LNHDA and CDR2 as SQIVND (reference sequence). V was cut by 9 bases and J by 6 bases, with 12 bases left in between. This CDR3 reads CASQGSFQPQHF. For the CDR3, the DNA is TGTGCCAGCCAGGGGAGCTTTCAGCCCCAGCATTTT.

This clone was counted between two and nine times. The chain carries TRBV28 and TRBJ1-1; D gene uncertain. The CDR3 is made up of 16 amino acids. Germline CDR1 MDHEN, CDR2 SYDVKM. Trimming pared 6 bases from V and 0 bases from J, leaving 17 bases between. CDR3 bases: TGTGCCAGCAGACCCCCCGCCGGGAGTCTGAACACTGAAGCTTTCTTT. Amino acid sequence: CASRPPAGSLNTEAFF.

The chain combines TRBV18 with TRBJ2-2; 9 positions agree with TRBD1. Germline V lookup: CDR1 KGHSH, CDR2 LQKENI. The J segment lost 4 bases and the V segment lost 5 bases, leaving 14 bases of the junction unmatched. This CDR3 is built from 18 residues. The CDR3 is CASSSRDYRGLSTGELFF. The CDR3 DNA reads as TGTGCCAGCTCATCACGAGATTACAGGGGGCTAAGCACCGGGGAGCTGTTTTTT.

The gene calls are TRBV11-2 and TRBJ1-6, with 8 bases fitting TRBD1. The CDR3 is 15 residues long. Trimming took 5 bases from V and 6 from J; bases not matched to a gene: 6. CDR1 is SGHAT and CDR2 is FQNNGV in the germline V gene. Here the CDR3 DNA reads TGTGCCAGCAGCCAAATGGGACAGGCTAATTCACCCCTCCACTTT. Its translation: CASSQMGQANSPLHF.

The chain employs TRBV7-2 and TRBJ2-7, with 11 nucleotides matching TRBD1. CDR3 length equals 15 residues. Germline CDR1 reads SGHTA; CDR2 reads FQGNSA. The ends lost 2 bases at V and 5 bases at J; junction bases unmatched: 5. The CDR3 nucleotides read TGTGCCAGCAGCTTATCGGGGGACAGGGGGAACGAGCAGTACTTC. Protein product: CASSLSGDRGNEQYF.

This clone appeared a single time. V and J are TRBV9 and TRBJ2-3, with 9 bases aligning to TRBD1. This CDR3 is built from 17 residues. J was trimmed by 3 bases and V by 3 bases; bases with no gene match: 11. Looked up from germline, CDR1 is SGDLS and CDR2 is YYNGEE. The CDR3 DNA sequence: TGTGCCAGCAGCGCGGAGGGTACAGGGGGCTGGACAGATACGCAGTATTTT. This codes for CASSAEGTGGWTDTQYF.